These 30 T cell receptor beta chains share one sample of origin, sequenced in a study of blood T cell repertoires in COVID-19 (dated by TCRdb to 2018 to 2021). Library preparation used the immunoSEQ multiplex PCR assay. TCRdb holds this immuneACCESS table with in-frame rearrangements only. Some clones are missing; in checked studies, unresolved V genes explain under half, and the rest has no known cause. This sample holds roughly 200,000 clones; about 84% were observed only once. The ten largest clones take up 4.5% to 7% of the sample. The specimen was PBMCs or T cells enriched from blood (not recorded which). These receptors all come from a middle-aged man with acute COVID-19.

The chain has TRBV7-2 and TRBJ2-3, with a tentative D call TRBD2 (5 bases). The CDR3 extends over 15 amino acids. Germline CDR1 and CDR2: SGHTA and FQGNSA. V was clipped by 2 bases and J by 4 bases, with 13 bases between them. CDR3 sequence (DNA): TGTGCCAGCAGCTTACTTGGGTCGGAGGCAGATACGCAGTATTTT. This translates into CASSLLGSEADTQYF.

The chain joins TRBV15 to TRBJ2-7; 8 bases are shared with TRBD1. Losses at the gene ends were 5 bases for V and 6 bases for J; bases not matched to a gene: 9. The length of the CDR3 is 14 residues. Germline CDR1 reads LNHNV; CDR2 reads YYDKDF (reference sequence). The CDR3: CATSRQGSSPEQYF. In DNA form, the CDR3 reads TGTGCCACCAGCCGACAGGGGTCCTCTCCCGAGCAGTACTTC. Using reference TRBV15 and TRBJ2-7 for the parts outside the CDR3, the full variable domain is DAMVIQNPRYQVTQFGKPVTLSCSQTLNHNVMYWYQQKSSQAPKLLFHYYDKDFNNEADTPDNFQSRRPNTSFCFLDIRSPGLGDTAMYLCATSRQGSSPEQYFGPGTRLTVT.

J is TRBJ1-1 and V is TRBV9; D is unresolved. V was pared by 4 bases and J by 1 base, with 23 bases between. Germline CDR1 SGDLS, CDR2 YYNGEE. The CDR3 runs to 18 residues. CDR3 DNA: TGTGCCAGCAGCTCTCACCCCCCCCCGGGGAAGTCGAACACTGAAGCTTTCTTT. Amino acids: CASSSHPPPGKSNTEAFF.

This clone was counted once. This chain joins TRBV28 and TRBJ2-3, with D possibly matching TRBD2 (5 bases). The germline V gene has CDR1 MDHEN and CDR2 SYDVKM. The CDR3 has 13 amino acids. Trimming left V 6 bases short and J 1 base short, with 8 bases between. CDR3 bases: TGTGCCAGCAGCCCCGGGGGCACAGATACGCAGTATTTT. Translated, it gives CASSPGGTDTQYF.

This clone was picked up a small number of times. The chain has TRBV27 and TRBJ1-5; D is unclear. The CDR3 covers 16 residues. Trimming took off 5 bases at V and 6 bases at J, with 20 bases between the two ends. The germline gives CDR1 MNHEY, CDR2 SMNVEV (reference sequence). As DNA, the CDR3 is TGTGCCAGCAGTCCCCGGGTTGCCCCCCTGAGTCAGCCCCAGCATTTT. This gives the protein CASSPRVAPLSQPQHF.

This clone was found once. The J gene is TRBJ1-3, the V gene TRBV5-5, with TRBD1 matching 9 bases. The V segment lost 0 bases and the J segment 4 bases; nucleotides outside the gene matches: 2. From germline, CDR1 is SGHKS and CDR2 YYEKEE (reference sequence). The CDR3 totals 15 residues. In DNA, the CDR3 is TGTGCCAGCAGCTTGGACAGGGGGCCGGGAAACACCATATATTTT. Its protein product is CASSLDRGPGNTIYF.

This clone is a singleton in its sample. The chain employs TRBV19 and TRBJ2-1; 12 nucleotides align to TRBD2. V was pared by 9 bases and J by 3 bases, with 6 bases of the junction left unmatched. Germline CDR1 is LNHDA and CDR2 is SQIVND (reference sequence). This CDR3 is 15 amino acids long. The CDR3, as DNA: TGTGCCAGCTCGGGACTAGCGGGCCTCTACAATGAGCAGTTCTTC. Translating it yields CASSGLAGLYNEQFF.

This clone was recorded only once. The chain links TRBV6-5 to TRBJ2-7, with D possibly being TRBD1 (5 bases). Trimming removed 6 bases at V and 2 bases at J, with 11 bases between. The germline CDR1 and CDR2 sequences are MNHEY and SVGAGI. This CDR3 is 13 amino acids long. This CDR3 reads CASSLTVAYEQYF. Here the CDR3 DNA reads TGTGCCAGCAGCCTGACAGTAGCCTACGAGCAGTACTTC.

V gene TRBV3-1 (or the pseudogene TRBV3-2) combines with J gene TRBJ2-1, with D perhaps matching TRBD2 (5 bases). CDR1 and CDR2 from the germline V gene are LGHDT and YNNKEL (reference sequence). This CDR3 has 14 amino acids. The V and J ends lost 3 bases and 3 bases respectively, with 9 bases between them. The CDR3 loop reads CASSHHGNYNEQFF. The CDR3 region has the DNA TGTGCCAGCAGCCACCACGGGAACTACAATGAGCAGTTCTTC.

The CDR3 loop is CASSLRDRLQHF. The CDR3 bases are TGTGCCAGCAGCTTACGGGACAGACTACAGCATTTT. This rearrangement joins TRBV6-5 to TRBJ1-5; 7 bases are shared with TRBD1. V trimming: 6 bases; J trimming: 13 bases; junction bases outside the gene matches: 9. Per the germline V gene, CDR1 is MNHEY and CDR2 is SVGAGI. This CDR3 has 12 residues.

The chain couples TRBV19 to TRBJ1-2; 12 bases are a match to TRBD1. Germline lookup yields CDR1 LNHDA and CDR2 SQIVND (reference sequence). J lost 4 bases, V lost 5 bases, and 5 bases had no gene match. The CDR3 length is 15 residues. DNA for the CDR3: TGTGCCAGTAGTCCCGGGACAGGGGGCATCTATGGCTACACCTTC. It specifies CASSPGTGGIYGYTF.

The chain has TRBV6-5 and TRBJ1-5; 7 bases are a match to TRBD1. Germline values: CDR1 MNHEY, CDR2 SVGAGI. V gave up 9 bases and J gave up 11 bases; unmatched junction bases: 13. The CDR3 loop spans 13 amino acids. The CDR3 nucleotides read TGTGCCAGTAGGTTTAGTCAGGGGGTAGCCCAGCATTTT. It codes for CASRFSQGVAQHF.

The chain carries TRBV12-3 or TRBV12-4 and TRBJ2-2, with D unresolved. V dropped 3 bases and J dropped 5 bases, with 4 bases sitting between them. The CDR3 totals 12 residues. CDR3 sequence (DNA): TGTGCCAGCAGTTTCCATACCGGGGAGCTGTTTTTT. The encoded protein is CASSFHTGELFF.

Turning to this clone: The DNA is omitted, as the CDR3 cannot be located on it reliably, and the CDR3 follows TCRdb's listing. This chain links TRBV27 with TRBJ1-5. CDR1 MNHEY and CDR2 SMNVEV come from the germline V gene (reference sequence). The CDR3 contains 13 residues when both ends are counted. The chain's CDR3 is CASSTSRYQPQHF.

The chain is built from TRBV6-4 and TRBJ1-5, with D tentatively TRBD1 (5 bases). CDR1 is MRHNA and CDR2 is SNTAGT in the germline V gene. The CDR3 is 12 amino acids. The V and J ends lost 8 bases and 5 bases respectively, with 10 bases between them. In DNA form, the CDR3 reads TGTGCCAGCGACGGGACTTATCAGCCCCAGCATTTT. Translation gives CASDGTYQPQHF.

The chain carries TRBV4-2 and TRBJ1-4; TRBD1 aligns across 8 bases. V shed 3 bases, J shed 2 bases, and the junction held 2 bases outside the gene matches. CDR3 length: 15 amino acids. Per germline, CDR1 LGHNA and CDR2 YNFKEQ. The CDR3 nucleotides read TGTGCCAGCAGCCAGAACAGGGGGACTAATGAAAAACTGTTTTTT. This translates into CASSQNRGTNEKLFF.

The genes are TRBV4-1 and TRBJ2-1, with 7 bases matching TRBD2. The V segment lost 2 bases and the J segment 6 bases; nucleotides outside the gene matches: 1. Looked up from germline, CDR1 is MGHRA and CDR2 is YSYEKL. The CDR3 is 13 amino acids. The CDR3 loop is CASSQTSANEQFF. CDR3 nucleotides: TGCGCCAGCAGCCAAACTAGCGCCAATGAGCAGTTCTTC.

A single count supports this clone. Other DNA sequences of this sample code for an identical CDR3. The CDR3 DNA sequence: TGTGCCAGCAGTTTCGCTAGCGGCTACAATGAGCAGTTCTTC. This translates into CASSFASGYNEQFF. The J gene is TRBJ2-1, the V gene TRBV27; TRBD2 matches 7 bases. V lost 3 bases, J lost 3 bases, and 2 bases stayed unmatched. The CDR3 has 14 amino acids. Germline-derived CDR1 and CDR2 are MNHEY and SMNVEV (reference sequence).

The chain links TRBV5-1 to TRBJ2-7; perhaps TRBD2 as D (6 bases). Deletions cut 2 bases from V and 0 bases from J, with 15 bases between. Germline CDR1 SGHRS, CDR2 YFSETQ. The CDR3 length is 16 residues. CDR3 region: CASSLGGTVSSYEQYF. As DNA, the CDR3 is TGCGCCAGCAGCTTAGGAGGGACGGTGAGCTCCTACGAGCAGTACTTC.

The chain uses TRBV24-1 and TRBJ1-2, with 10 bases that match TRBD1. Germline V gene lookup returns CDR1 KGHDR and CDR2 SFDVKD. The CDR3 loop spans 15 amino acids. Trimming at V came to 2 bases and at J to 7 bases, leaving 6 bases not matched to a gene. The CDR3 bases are TGTGCCACCAGTGATTCGGCCGGGACAGGGGTTGGCTACACCTTC. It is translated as CATSDSAGTGVGYTF.

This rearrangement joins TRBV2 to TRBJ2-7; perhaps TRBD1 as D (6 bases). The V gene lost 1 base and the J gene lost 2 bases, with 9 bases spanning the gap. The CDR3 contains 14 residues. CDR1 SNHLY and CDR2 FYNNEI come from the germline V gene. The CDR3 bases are TGTGCCAGCAGTGAAGAACAGGGTCCCTACGAGCAGTACTTC. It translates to CASSEEQGPYEQYF.

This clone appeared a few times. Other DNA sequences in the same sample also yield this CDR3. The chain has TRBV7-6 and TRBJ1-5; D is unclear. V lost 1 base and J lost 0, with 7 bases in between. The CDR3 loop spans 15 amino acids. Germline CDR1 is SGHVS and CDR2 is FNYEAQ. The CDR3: CASSLGGFSNQPQHF. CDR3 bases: TGTGCCAGCAGCTTAGGAGGGTTTAGCAATCAGCCCCAGCATTTT. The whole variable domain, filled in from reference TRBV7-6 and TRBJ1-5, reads GAGVSQSPRYKVTKRGQDVALRCDPISGHVSLYWYRQALGQGPEFLTYFNYEAQQDKSGLPNDRFSAERPEGSISTLTIQRTEQRDSAMYRCASSLGGFSNQPQHFGDGTRLSIL.

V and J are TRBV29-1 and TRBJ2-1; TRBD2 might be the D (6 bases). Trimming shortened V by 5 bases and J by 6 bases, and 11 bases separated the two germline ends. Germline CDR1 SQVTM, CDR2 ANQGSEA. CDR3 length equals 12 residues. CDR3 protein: CSVRPGGNEQFF. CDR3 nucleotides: TGCAGCGTTCGGCCCGGGGGCAATGAGCAGTTCTTC.

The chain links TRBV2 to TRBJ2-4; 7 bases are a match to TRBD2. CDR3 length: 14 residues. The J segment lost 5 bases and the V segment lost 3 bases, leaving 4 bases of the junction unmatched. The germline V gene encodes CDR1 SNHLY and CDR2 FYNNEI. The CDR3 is CASSDRGVQNIQYF. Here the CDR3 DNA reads TGTGCCAGCAGTGATCGGGGGGTCCAAAACATTCAGTACTTC.

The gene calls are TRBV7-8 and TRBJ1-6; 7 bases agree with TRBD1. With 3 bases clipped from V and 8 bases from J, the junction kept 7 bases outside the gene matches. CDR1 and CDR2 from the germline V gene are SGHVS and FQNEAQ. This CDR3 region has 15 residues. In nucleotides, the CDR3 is TGTGCCAGCAGCTTGACAGGGCTTTTTCATTCACCCCTCCACTTT. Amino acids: CASSLTGLFHSPLHF. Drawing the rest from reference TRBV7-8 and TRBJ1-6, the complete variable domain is GAGVSQSPRYKVAKRGQDVALRCDPISGHVSLFWYQQALGQGPEFLTYFQNEAQLDKSGLPSDRFFAERPEGSVSTLKIQRTQQEDSAVYLCASSLTGLFHSPLHFGNGTRLTVT.

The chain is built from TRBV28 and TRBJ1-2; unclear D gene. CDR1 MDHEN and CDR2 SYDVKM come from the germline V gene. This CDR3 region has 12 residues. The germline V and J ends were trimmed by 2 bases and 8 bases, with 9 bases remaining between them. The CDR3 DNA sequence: TGTGCCAGCAGTTTAAGAAGCCGAGGCTACACCTTC. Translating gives CASSLRSRGYTF.

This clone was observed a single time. DNA for the CDR3: TGTGCCAGCAGCGAGGACAGCCAAGCTAACTATGGCTACACCTTC. This codes for CASSEDSQANYGYTF. The rearrangement joins TRBV6-4 to TRBJ1-2, with a tentative D call TRBD1 (6 bases). The CDR3 extends over 15 amino acids. Trimming shortened V by 6 bases and J by 0 bases, and 14 bases separated the two germline ends. CDR1 MRHNA and CDR2 SNTAGT come from the germline V gene.

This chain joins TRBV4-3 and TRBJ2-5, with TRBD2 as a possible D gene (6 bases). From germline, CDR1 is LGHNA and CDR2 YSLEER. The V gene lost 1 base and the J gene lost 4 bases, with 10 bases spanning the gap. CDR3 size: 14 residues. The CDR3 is CASSQAEGIETQYF. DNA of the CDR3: TGCGCCAGCAGCCAAGCGGAGGGTATAGAGACCCAGTACTTC.

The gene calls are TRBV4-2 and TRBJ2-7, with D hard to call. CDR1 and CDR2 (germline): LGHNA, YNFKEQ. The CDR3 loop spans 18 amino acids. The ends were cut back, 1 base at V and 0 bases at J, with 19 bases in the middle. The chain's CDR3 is CASSQAAIQGANSYEQYF. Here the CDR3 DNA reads TGTGCCAGCAGCCAAGCAGCTATTCAAGGAGCGAACTCCTACGAGCAGTACTTC.

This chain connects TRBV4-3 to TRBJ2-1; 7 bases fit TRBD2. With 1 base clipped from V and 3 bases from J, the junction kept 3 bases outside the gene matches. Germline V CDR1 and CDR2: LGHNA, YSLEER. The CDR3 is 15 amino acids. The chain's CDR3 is CASSQGTSDYNEQFF. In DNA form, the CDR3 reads TGCGCCAGCAGCCAAGGAACTAGCGACTACAATGAGCAGTTCTTC.